A single sample is the source of the 22 T cell receptor beta chains below, sequenced in a study of cytomegalovirus exposure and HLA in healthy donors. Researchers ran the PCR with 60 Vbeta and 13 Jbeta primers. Measured with immunoSEQ multiplex PCR; TCRdb has only the in-frame clones, and not every one. This table lists 100,000 to 150,000 clones. Specimen: PBMCs. Receptors were obtained from a young man in good health and CMV-seronegative.

The chain is built from TRBV7-2 and TRBJ2-2; weak D call: TRBD1 (6 bases). CDR3 length: 16 residues. Germline V gene data show CDR1 as SGHTA and CDR2 as FQGNSA. V was shortened by 1 base and J by 4 bases, with 13 bases between the two germline ends. The CDR3 coding sequence is TGTGCCAGCAGCTTAGAAGGGGGAGAGATCACCGGGGAGCTGTTTTTT. Protein product: CASSLEGGEITGELFF.

The chain links TRBV7-9 to TRBJ2-7; the D gene is possibly TRBD2 (5 bases). V shed 0 bases and J shed 1 base, with 13 bases lying between them. The CDR3 is made up of 16 amino acids. The germline CDR1 and CDR2 sequences are SEHNR and FQNEAQ (reference sequence). CDR3 in amino acids: CASSLAGESLSYEQYF. The CDR3 bases are TGTGCCAGCAGCTTAGCGGGAGAGAGTCTATCCTACGAGCAGTACTTC.

CDR3 loop: CASSFVGGDTQYF. The CDR3 coding sequence is TGTGCCAGCAGTTTCGTGGGGGGAGATACGCAGTATTTT. The rearrangement joins TRBV27 to TRBJ2-3; possible D gene TRBD2, 6 bases. Germline V gene lookup returns CDR1 MNHEY and CDR2 SMNVEV (reference sequence). V was shortened by 3 bases and J by 5 bases, with 9 bases between the two germline ends. The CDR3 length is 13 residues.

The chain joins TRBV7-9 to TRBJ1-5; D is uncertain. The germline V gene has CDR1 SEHNR and CDR2 FQNEAQ (reference sequence). Trimming took 1 base from V and 4 from J, leaving 8 bases between them. The CDR3 consists of 14 residues. The CDR3 region is CASSLVGLNQPQHF. The CDR3 DNA reads as TGTGCCAGCAGCTTAGTGGGCTTAAATCAGCCCCAGCATTTT.

The V and J genes are TRBV27 and TRBJ2-7; TRBD1 matches 9 bases. With 5 bases clipped from V and 2 bases from J, the junction kept 4 bases outside the gene matches. Germline CDR1 and CDR2: MNHEY and SMNVEV (reference sequence). This CDR3 spans 14 amino acids. CDR3 bases: TGTGCCAGCAGTCGGGACAGGGCCGCCTACGAGCAGTACTTC. The encoded protein is CASSRDRAAYEQYF.

The genes are TRBV7-2 and TRBJ2-2; 8 bases map to TRBD2. The CDR3 has 16 amino acids. Germline V gene data show CDR1 as SGHTA and CDR2 as FQGNSA. V shed 5 bases and J 1 base; nucleotides not matched to a gene: 6. CDR3 region: CASSTDSGVNTGELFF. The CDR3 DNA follows: TGTGCCAGCAGCACCGATAGCGGGGTGAACACCGGGGAGCTGTTTTTT.

Note on this clone: One end of the junction varies from germline; a read error may be responsible. The V and J genes are TRBV10-3 and TRBJ1-1; D unclear. CDR1 is ENHRY and CDR2 is SYGVKD in the germline V gene. This CDR3 is built from 15 residues. CDR3 sequence: CAIREYRGTDTEAFF. CDR3 nucleotides: TGTGCCATCAGGGAGTACCGAGGAACGGACACTGAAGCTTTCTTT.

The V gene is TRBV19, the J gene TRBJ2-7; D perhaps matches TRBD1 (5 bases). CDR3 length: 14 residues. The germline gives CDR1 LNHDA, CDR2 SQIVND (reference sequence). The CDR3 loop is CATGIGASSYEQYF. CDR3 coding DNA: TGTGCTACCGGAATAGGGGCGAGCTCCTACGAGCAGTACTTC.

The gene calls are TRBV6-6 and TRBJ1-1; TRBD1 aligns across 8 bases. The CDR3 spans 12 residues. Germline values: CDR1 MNHNY, CDR2 SVGAGI (reference sequence). V dropped 6 bases and J dropped 8; count of bases not matched to a gene: 5. CDR3: CASSGTGPEAFF. The CDR3 region has the DNA TGTGCCAGCAGCGGGACAGGACCCGAAGCTTTCTTT.

The V call is TRBV6-5, the J call TRBJ2-1, with 7 bases fitting TRBD2. Germline CDR1 is MNHEY and CDR2 is SVGAGI. V dropped 4 bases and J dropped 2; count of bases not matched to a gene: 5. The length of the CDR3 is 15 residues. CDR3 amino acids: CASSWGGEAYNEQFF. CDR3 nucleotide sequence: TGTGCCAGCAGTTGGGGGGGGGAAGCCTACAATGAGCAGTTCTTC.

The chain joins TRBV6-6 to TRBJ1-1, with TRBD1 matching 7 bases. CDR1 is MNHNY, CDR2 SVGAGI, per germline (reference sequence). V shed 10 bases, J shed 7 bases, and the junction held 15 bases outside the gene matches. The CDR3 contains 14 residues. CDR3 loop: CAMAESARGREAFF. In nucleotides, the CDR3 is TGTGCCATGGCAGAGTCGGCGAGGGGGCGTGAAGCTTTCTTT.

The chain joins TRBV7-2 to TRBJ2-3; 9 nucleotides agree with TRBD2. This CDR3 is built from 15 residues. Germline V gives CDR1 SGHTA, CDR2 FQGNSA. The V segment lost 4 bases and the J segment 0 bases; nucleotides outside the gene matches: 2. CDR3 bases: TGTGCCAGCAGCTCTAGCGGGATCAGCACAGATACGCAGTATTTT. Its translation is CASSSSGISTDTQYF.

The chain has TRBV11-2 and TRBJ1-1; 8 bases are shared with TRBD1. The CDR3 runs 13 residues. J lost 11 bases, V lost 5 bases, and 10 bases had no gene match. Germline V gene sequence: CDR1 SGHAT, CDR2 FQNNGV. The CDR3 region has the DNA TGTGCCAGCAGCCCGGACAGGGCCCAGGGGGCTTTCTTT. Translation: CASSPDRAQGAFF.

The chain carries TRBV19 and TRBJ1-1, with D uncertain. The CDR3 consists of 13 residues. Per germline, CDR1 LNHDA and CDR2 SQIVND (reference sequence). V was trimmed by 5 bases and J by 5 bases, leaving 12 bases between them. As DNA, the CDR3 is TGTGCCAGTAGTGTCACAGTTGAGACTGAAGCTTTCTTT. Residues: CASSVTVETEAFF.

DNA of the CDR3: TGTGCCTATCTTATTAAGACAGGAGCAAATTCACCCCTCCACTTT. Its protein is CAYLIKTGANSPLHF. The V call is TRBV30, the J call TRBJ1-6, with D perhaps TRBD1 (6 bases). The CDR3 sequence is 15 residues long. V was clipped by 7 bases and J by 7 bases, with 20 bases between them. CDR1 GTSNPN and CDR2 SVGIG come from the germline V gene (reference sequence). The variable domain in full, with the rest retrieved from reference TRBV30 and TRBJ1-6, is SQTIHQWPATLVQPVGSPLSLECTVEGTSNPNLYWYRQAAGRGLQLLFYSVGIGQISSEVPQNLSASRPQDRQFILSSKKLLLSDSGFYLCAYLIKTGANSPLHFGNGTRLTVT.

This chain joins TRBV19 and TRBJ1-5; D gene ambiguous. The CDR3 loop spans 15 amino acids. Trimming removed 5 bases from V and 1 base from J, with 12 bases in between. The V gene's germline CDR1 is LNHDA and CDR2 SQIVND (reference sequence). CDR3 DNA: TGTGCCAGTAGTTCTTGGCGGGAGAGCAATCAGCCCCAGCATTTT. This sequence encodes CASSSWRESNQPQHF.

The chain joins TRBV18 to TRBJ1-1; 8 nucleotides agree with TRBD1. The germline V gene encodes CDR1 KGHSH and CDR2 LQKENI. CDR3 length: 15 residues. After removal of 0 bases from V and 5 bases from J, the junction contained 5 bases not matched to a gene. The CDR3 is CASSPPDRARTEAFF. The DNA for the CDR3 is TGTGCCAGCTCACCACCGGACAGGGCGCGGACTGAAGCTTTCTTT.

This rearrangement joins TRBV5-1 to TRBJ2-1, with D tentatively TRBD2 (6 bases). The CDR3 sequence is 13 residues long. V lost 4 bases and J 7 bases, leaving 12 bases between the germline ends. Germline values: CDR1 SGHRS, CDR2 YFSETQ. CDR3 protein: CASSAGSLNEQFF. The DNA for the CDR3 is TGCGCCAGCAGCGCGGGGAGTTTAAATGAGCAGTTCTTC.

This chain uses TRBV5-1 with TRBJ2-2; tentatively, D is TRBD2 (6 bases). The CDR3 spans 18 residues. V was cut by 2 bases and J by 4 bases, with 21 bases left in between. Germline V lookup: CDR1 SGHRS, CDR2 YFSETQ. The CDR3 loop is CASSLAGPSAEGTGELFF. CDR3 nucleotide sequence: TGCGCCAGCAGCTTAGCCGGCCCCTCAGCGGAGGGCACCGGGGAGCTGTTTTTT. The variable domain in full, completed from reference TRBV5-1 and TRBJ2-2, reads KAGVTQTPRYLIKTRGQQVTLSCSPISGHRSVSWYQQTPGQGLQFLFEYFSETQRNKGNFPGRFSGRQFSNSRSEMNVSTLELGDSALYLCASSLAGPSAEGTGELFFGEGSRLTVL.

The J gene is TRBJ2-1, the V gene TRBV10-3; 8 bases map to TRBD2. V trimming: 0 bases; J trimming: 4 bases; junction bases outside the gene matches: 5. The CDR3 covers 16 residues. CDR1 is ENHRY and CDR2 is SYGVKD in the germline V gene. The chain's CDR3 is CAISESTGGGYNEQFF. In DNA form, the CDR3 reads TGTGCCATCAGTGAGTCGACGGGAGGGGGTTACAATGAGCAGTTCTTC.

V usage is TRBV4-2 and J usage is TRBJ2-3; D uncertain. This CDR3 is built from 16 residues. Per the germline V gene, CDR1 is LGHNA and CDR2 is YNFKEQ. Trimming cost V 0 bases and J 4 bases, with 14 bases left between them. The CDR3 protein is CASSQEGLGDADTQYF. CDR3 DNA sequence: TGTGCCAGCAGCCAAGAAGGCCTAGGAGACGCAGATACGCAGTATTTT.

The rearrangement joins TRBV19 to TRBJ1-4, with D uncertain. CDR1 and CDR2 from the germline V gene are LNHDA and SQIVND (reference sequence). V was cut by 1 base and J by 8 bases, with 5 bases left in between. CDR3 length equals 12 residues. The CDR3 here is CASSIGQEKLFF. CDR3 nucleotides: TGTGCCAGTAGTATAGGTCAAGAAAAACTGTTTTTT.